This T cell receptor beta chain originates from a study of blood T cell repertoires in COVID-19. For the study at large: From the United States, Italy and Spain came samples of acute and convalescent COVID-19. PBMCs, B-cell-depleted T cells, or T cells provided the cDNA or gDNA that made up the material.

The CDR3 has 13 residues. From germline, CDR1 is SGHKS and CDR2 YYEKEE (reference sequence). Trimming took 2 bases from V and 5 from J, leaving 10 bases between them. How the authors handled the data: The authors estimated nucleated cell counts from reference gene primer amplification. TCRdb's table, derived via immunoSEQ multiplex PCR, lists solely in-frame clones and lacks some. V and J calls and clone size come straight from that table; D and trimming were deduced from the DNA. The data contain around 88,000 clones, 90% of them singletons. Sequenced material: peripheral blood. The V and J genes are TRBV5-5 and TRBJ1-1, with unresolved D. The source of this sequence is a man in his fifties or sixties with acute or convalescent COVID-19. The chain's CDR3 is CASSLGSRTEAFF. In nucleotides, the CDR3 is TGTGCCAGCAGCTTAGGGAGTCGGACTGAAGCTTTCTTT.